This record looks at one TCR beta chain sequence and its context. Its antigen specificity is not known. No quality values exist for individual bases; no much larger clone is one base distant. CDR1 SQVTM and CDR2 ANQGSEA were looked up in the germline V gene. The CDR3 numbers 13 residues from cysteine through phenylalanine. Kept here is only the CDR3 DNA, which spans 39 bases and is read in frame from base 1. V is clipped by 7 bases and J by 4 bases, and the sequence between their germline boundaries is 14 bases long. In Seattle, one collaborating source enrolled patients while the infection was active and tracked those patients longitudinally over the course of disease. Whole blood was collected in K2EDTA tubes by collaborating institutions according to the institutions' own protocols. Collaborator samples were shipped for TCRbeta analysis as frozen whole blood, isolated PBMCs, or DNA extracted from either sample type.

The entry originates in a study of blood T cell repertoires in COVID-19 (dated by TCRdb to the early 2020s). As for the study more broadly: Samples from collaborators originated in the United States, Italy and Spain and spanned both the acute and convalescent phases of COVID-19. The repertoires were released in a freely available public database intended as a resource for research on the immune response to SARS-CoV-2. Samples were obtained from the ongoing ImmuneRACE study (first 160 participants) and from 950 to 1,500 subjects provided by 6 global collaborators. Where HLA class I and class II types were available, the types were taken from metadata supplied by the sample provider, not from assay-based typing. The material from the prospective study consisted of cDNA or gDNA derived from T cells, B-cell-depleted T cells, or PBMCs. Subjects who had been exposed to COVID-19, were actively infected with it, or had recovered from it provided the deeply sampled blood TCRbeta repertoires that made up the dataset. The sample metadata nearly always contained a de-identified subject ID, COVID-19 status, age in years and sex. Results and caveats for the whole study, not just this receptor: The amount of clinical and demographic metadata varied by source and participant and was provided uncurated.

TCRbeta CDR3 regions were amplified from genomic DNA by means of the immunoSEQ Assay, a bias-controlled multiplex PCR. The study's processing was this. The number of nucleated cells in each sample was estimated by amplification of reference gene primers within the assay. Sequence reads were collapsed and filtered to measure the absolute abundance of every unique TCRbeta CDR3 rearrangement. For each sample, productive Simpson clonality was calculated as the square root of Simpson's diversity index over productive rearrangements. In its TCRdb copy, this immuneACCESS table keeps in-frame sequences only and misses some clones. Where compared with another copy, unresolved V genes explain less than half of these, and the others have no known cause. Clone size and V and J calls were adopted from that table, with D and trimming inferred from the DNA. The sample table shows 150,000 or so clones, and roughly 90% are seen once. Roughly 5% of the sample is in the top ten clones.

The chain is encoded by TRBV29-1 joined to TRBJ2-1; perhaps TRBD1 is the D gene, with 8 bases matching. This receptor was obtained from a man aged 30 to 39 with COVID-19, enrolled during active disease. The sequencing input was peripheral blood. The sequence in DNA is TGCAGCGGGGGGGGACAGGTTTACAATGAGCAGTTCTTC. It specifies CSGGGQVYNEQFF.